The 11 T cell receptor beta chains given below trace back to one sample, sequenced in a study of blood T cell repertoires in COVID-19 (dated by TCRdb to about 2020). Library method: the immunoSEQ multiplex PCR assay. In TCRdb, the immuneACCESS table is reduced to in-frame sequences with V and J assigned. These tables do not hold every clone; where another copy was compared, an unresolved V gene accounts for under half, and the others remain unexplained. This sample gives under 400,000 clones in total; around 90% of them show up just once. The top ten constitute 6.5% of the sample. Sequenced: peripheral blood. These receptors originate from a man in his late teens or twenties with active or convalescent COVID-19.

The V gene is TRBV19, the J gene TRBJ2-3; 11 bases match TRBD1. Trimming at V came to 5 bases and at J to 5 bases, leaving 6 bases not matched to a gene. Germline V gene lookup returns CDR1 LNHDA and CDR2 SQIVND (reference sequence). CDR3 size: 15 residues. CDR3 residues: CASSARTGGKDTQYF. The CDR3 DNA is TGTGCCAGTAGTGCACGGACAGGGGGCAAAGATACGCAGTATTTT.

A single count supports this clone. The V and J genes are TRBV19 and TRBJ1-1; a weak D match, TRBD1 (6 bases). Germline CDR1 LNHDA, CDR2 SQIVND (reference sequence). The germline V and J ends were trimmed by 5 bases and 6 bases, with 10 bases remaining between them. CDR3 length: 12 residues. The CDR3 DNA is TGTGCCAGTAGTGCCACAGGGTCTGAAGCTTTCTTT. It is translated as CASSATGSEAFF.

This rearrangement joins TRBV25-1 to TRBJ2-1; 11 bases line up with TRBD2. Germline CDR1 and CDR2: MGHDK and SYGVNS. The CDR3 sequence is 16 residues long. Germline trimming cut 8 bases from V and 4 bases from J; bases unmatched to any gene: 10. CDR3: CASSKPGTSGYNEQFF. The CDR3 DNA sequence: TGTGCCAGCTCAAAACCCGGGACTAGCGGTTACAATGAGCAGTTCTTC. Filled out from reference TRBV25-1 and TRBJ2-1, the complete variable domain reads EADIYQTPRYLVIGTGKKITLECSQTMGHDKMYWYQQDPGMELHLIHYSYGVNSTEKGDLSSESTVSRIRTEHFPLTLESARPSHTSQYLCASSKPGTSGYNEQFFGPGTRLTVL.

The CDR3 region is CASSRGGAAGNTIYF. In nucleotides, the CDR3 is TGTGCCAGTAGTCGAGGGGGCGCAGCTGGAAACACCATATATTTT. This chain connects TRBV19 to TRBJ1-3, with 7 bases fitting TRBD1. The CDR3 contains 15 residues. Germline CDR1 reads LNHDA; CDR2 reads SQIVND (reference sequence). With 5 bases clipped from V and 2 bases from J, the junction kept 6 bases outside the gene matches.

In this sample, this clone turned up once. The chain combines TRBV6-5 with TRBJ1-4; 8 bases fit TRBD1. V lost 2 bases, J lost 7 bases, and 3 bases stayed unmatched. CDR1 and CDR2 (germline): MNHEY, SVGAGI. The CDR3 length is 14 residues. For the CDR3, the DNA is TGTGCCAGCAGTTACGGACAGGGAACTGAAAAACTGTTTTTT. Its protein product is CASSYGQGTEKLFF.

In DNA form, the CDR3 reads TGTGCCAGTAGTATGGGACCGGGACAGGGGGCTCGTGGCTACACCTTC. Its translation is CASSMGPGQGARGYTF. The J gene is TRBJ1-2, the V gene TRBV19; 12 bases are shared with TRBD1. Germline V gene lookup returns CDR1 LNHDA and CDR2 SQIVND (reference sequence). V lost 3 bases, J lost 7 bases, and 9 bases stayed unmatched. This CDR3 spans 16 amino acids. Drawing the rest from reference TRBV19 and TRBJ1-2, the complete variable domain is DGGITQSPKYLFRKEGQNVTLSCEQNLNHDAMYWYRQDPGQGLRLIYYSQIVNDFQKGDIAEGYSVSREKKESFPLTVTSAQKNPTAFYLCASSMGPGQGARGYTFGSGTRLTVV.

V usage is TRBV2 and J usage is TRBJ1-1; D is unclear. The germline gives CDR1 SNHLY, CDR2 FYNNEI. Trimming left V 6 bases short and J 4 bases short, with 6 bases between. The CDR3 runs to 11 residues. This CDR3 reads CASRWSTEAFF. Written as DNA, the CDR3 is TGTGCCAGCAGATGGAGCACTGAAGCTTTCTTT.

The chain uses TRBV9 and TRBJ1-5; no firm D call. The CDR3 is 13 amino acids. Per germline, CDR1 SGDLS and CDR2 YYNGEE. V lost 0 bases and J lost 5, with 6 bases in between. The CDR3 here is CASSVAEYQPQHF. CDR3 nucleotide sequence: TGTGCCAGCAGCGTAGCCGAGTATCAGCCCCAGCATTTT. Full variable domain (rest looked up from reference TRBV9 and TRBJ1-5): DSGVTQTPKHLITATGQRVTLRCSPRSGDLSVYWYQQSLDQGLQFLIQYYNGEERAKGNILERFSAQQFPDLHSELNLSSLELGDSALYFCASSVAEYQPQHFGDGTRLSIL.

This clone was recorded only once. The chain recombines TRBV7-9 with TRBJ1-4; weak D call: TRBD1 (6 bases). V was cut by 4 bases and J by 2 bases, with 8 bases left in between. In germline, CDR1 is SEHNR, CDR2 FQNEAQ (reference sequence). The CDR3 contains 14 residues. The CDR3 region has the DNA TGTGCCAGCAGCTCTACAGGGACTAATGAAAAACTGTTTTTT. Residues: CASSSTGTNEKLFF.

The chain is built from TRBV5-5 and TRBJ2-6; D is uncertain. Germline CDR1 is SGHKS and CDR2 is YYEKEE (reference sequence). V was clipped by 6 bases and J by 2 bases, with 9 bases between them. The CDR3 length is 14 residues. The CDR3 here is CASIRVPGANVLTF. Written as DNA, the CDR3 is TGTGCCAGCATACGGGTCCCTGGGGCCAACGTCCTGACTTTC.

V usage is TRBV19 and J usage is TRBJ1-5, with D possibly TRBD1 on 5 matching bases. The CDR3 runs 14 residues. Trimming removed 8 bases at V and 5 bases at J, with 16 bases between. CDR1 is LNHDA, CDR2 SQIVND, per germline (reference sequence). The CDR3 reads CASGKGQKDQPQHF. CDR3 coding DNA: TGTGCCAGTGGGAAAGGACAAAAGGATCAGCCCCAGCATTTT.